This is a list of T cell receptor beta chains from one sample in a study of T-cell reconstitution after alpha-beta-depleted transplantation in children. Using its own MiXCR run on the PCR reads, TCRdb lists one record per CDR3 protein. The sample carries some 200,000 distinct CDR3 sequences, less than 8% recorded once. Specimen: PBMCs from the stem cell graft donor, collected from the stem cell graft. The receptor set was obtained from a human donor who donated a stem cell graft to a child with Wiskott-Aldrich syndrome. Each CDR3 is given with its conserved first and last residue. D genes are given only for firm matches. Expanded clones are given a class, and other clones once, few, many or no size at all.

DNA,CDR3,V,D,J,size
TGTGCCAGCTCAGCCTACCAGGACTATGGCTACACCTTC,CASSAYQDYGYTF,TRBV18,-,TRBJ1-2,many
TGTGCCAGCAGCTCGGGGGGTTTGTCCTACGAGCAGTACTTC,CASSSGGLSYEQYF,TRBV7-9,TRBD2,TRBJ2-7,-
TGTGCCAGCAGCTTCTCTAGGGCAACTAATGAAAAACTGTTTTTT,CASSFSRATNEKLFF,TRBV7-6,-,TRBJ1-4,many
TGCGCCAGCACTCCCAGGGTTCCGAACACTGAAGCTTTCTTT,CASTPRVPNTEAFF,TRBV5-1,-,TRBJ1-1,few
TGTGCCACCAGTGACCCAAAATTCCAAGAGACCCAGTACTTC,CATSDPKFQETQYF,TRBV24-1,-,TRBJ2-5,few
TGCAGTGCTAGAGGAGGGGAGAGCGGGAGGGCCGTCGACGAGCAGTACTTC,CSARGGESGRAVDEQYF,TRBV20-1,TRBD2,TRBJ2-7,-
TGTGCCAGCAGCTTAGGTGGAGGGGGTAACTATGGCTACACCTTC,CASSLGGGGNYGYTF,TRBV7-9,-,TRBJ1-2,few
TGCGCCAGCAGGGTTCTAGGGCGGAGAGATACGCAGTATTTT,CASRVLGRRDTQYF,TRBV5-1,-,TRBJ2-3,many
TGTGCCAGCAGCTTGCAGGCCGCCGGGGAGCTGTTTTTT,CASSLQAAGELFF,TRBV7-2,-,TRBJ2-2,many
TGTGCCAGCAGTTTAATCAAAGGACAGGGGGGAAGCGAGCAGTACTTC,CASSLIKGQGGSEQYF,TRBV27,TRBD1,TRBJ2-7,many
TGTGCCAGCAGCTTAGCGAGTCTGGGCAGCTCCTACAATGAGCAGTTCTTC,CASSLASLGSSYNEQFF,TRBV7-6,-,TRBJ2-1,many
TGTGCCAGCACCAGGTCCGGACTAGCGGGGCACAATGAGCAGTTCTTC,CASTRSGLAGHNEQFF,TRBV12-3/TRBV12-4,TRBD2,TRBJ2-1,many
TGTGCCAGCAGTTTACAGGTTAATACGCAGTATTTT,CASSLQVNTQYF,TRBV28,-,TRBJ2-3,many
TGTGCCAGTAGCCGAGGGACCGTTTCCTACAATGAGCAGTTCTTC,CASSRGTVSYNEQFF,TRBV19,-,TRBJ2-1,few
TGCAGCGTTGGTTCTGGGGCCAACGTCCTGACTTTC,CSVGSGANVLTF,TRBV29-1,-,TRBJ2-6,many
TGTGCCAGCAGTTTCCCCGGGACAGGGATAGATACGCAGTATTTT,CASSFPGTGIDTQYF,TRBV28,TRBD1,TRBJ2-3,many
TGTGCCAGCAGTTCTCGGGGAGGCCGCTCTGGGGCCAACGTCCTGACTTTC,CASSSRGGRSGANVLTF,TRBV12-3/TRBV12-4,-,TRBJ2-6,-
TGTGCCAGCCGTGGTCGGGAGAAGGTCTCTGACGAGCAGTTCTTC,CASRGREKVSDEQFF,TRBV6-1,-,TRBJ2-1,many
TGTGCCAGCAGCTTGGGGCTCTGGCGGTTAAAGACTAGCACAGATACGCAGTATTTT,CASSLGLWRLKTSTDTQYF,TRBV5-6,-,TRBJ2-3,many
TGCAGCGTTGAAGGCGGGACTAGCGGGAGCACAGATACGCAGTATTTT,CSVEGGTSGSTDTQYF,TRBV29-1,TRBD2,TRBJ2-3,many
TGCGCCAGCAGCTTGACTAGCGGGGTTCGCGATGAGCAGTTCTTC,CASSLTSGVRDEQFF,TRBV5-1,TRBD2,TRBJ2-1,many
TGCGCCAGCAGCCAAGAAGACAGGGGCGAGACCCAGTACTTC,CASSQEDRGETQYF,TRBV4-1,TRBD1,TRBJ2-5,many